This TCR beta chain comes out of a study of somatic mutations in cytotoxic T cells in rheumatoid arthritis. Looking at the study overall: Purity of nearly 100% was reached when some V beta antibody-stained T-cell populations were flow-sorted, including V beta1+ cells sequenced for TCRB.

The CDR3 has 15 residues. V lost 0 bases and J lost 5, with 13 bases in between. Germline CDR1 reads SGHAT; CDR2 reads FQNNGV. Sequenced by immunoSEQ multiplex PCR; TCRdb stores in-frame clones only, minus some. The sample yields 6,500 to 7,500 clones, 75% to 90% seen once. This chain links TRBV11-2 with TRBJ1-1, with unresolved D. The sequencing input was CD8+ T cells sorted from blood. This clonotype originated in a woman between 65 and 79 years old with rheumatoid arthritis. The CDR3 region is CASSLDSRGGTEAFF. DNA of the CDR3: TGTGCCAGCAGCTTAGATTCGAGAGGCGGAACTGAAGCTTTCTTT.